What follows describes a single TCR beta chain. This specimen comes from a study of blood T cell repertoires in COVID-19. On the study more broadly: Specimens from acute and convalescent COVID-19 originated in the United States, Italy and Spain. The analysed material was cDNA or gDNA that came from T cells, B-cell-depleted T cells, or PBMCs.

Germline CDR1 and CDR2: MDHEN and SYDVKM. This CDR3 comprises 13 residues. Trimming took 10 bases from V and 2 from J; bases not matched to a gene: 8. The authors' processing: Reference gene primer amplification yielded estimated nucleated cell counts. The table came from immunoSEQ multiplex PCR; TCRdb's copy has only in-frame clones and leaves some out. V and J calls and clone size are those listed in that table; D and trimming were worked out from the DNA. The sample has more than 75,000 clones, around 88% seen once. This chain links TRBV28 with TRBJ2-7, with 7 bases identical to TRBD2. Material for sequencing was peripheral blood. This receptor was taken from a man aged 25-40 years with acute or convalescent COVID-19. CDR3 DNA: TGTGCCACCCTAGCGGAGCTAACCTACGAGCAGTACTTC. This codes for CATLAELTYEQYF.